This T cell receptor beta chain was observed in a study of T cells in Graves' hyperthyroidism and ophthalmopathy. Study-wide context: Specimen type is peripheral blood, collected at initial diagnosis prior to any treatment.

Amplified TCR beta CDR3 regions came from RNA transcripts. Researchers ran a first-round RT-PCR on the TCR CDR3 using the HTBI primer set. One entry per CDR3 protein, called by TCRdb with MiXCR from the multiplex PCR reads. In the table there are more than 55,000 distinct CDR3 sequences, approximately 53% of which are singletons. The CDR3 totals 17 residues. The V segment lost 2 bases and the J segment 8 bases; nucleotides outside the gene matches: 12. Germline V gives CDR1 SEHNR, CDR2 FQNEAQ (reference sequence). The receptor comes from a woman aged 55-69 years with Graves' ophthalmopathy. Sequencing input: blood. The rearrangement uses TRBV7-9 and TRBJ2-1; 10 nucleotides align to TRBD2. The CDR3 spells CASSLSSQAGGRHEQFF. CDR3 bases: TGTGCCAGCAGCTTATCAAGCCAAGCGGGAGGGCGACATGAGCAGTTCTTC.